This entry lists 30 T cell receptor beta chains sequenced from one sample in a study of CD8 T cells in Susac syndrome. RNA, at about 0.45 to 1 ug, was reverse transcribed with random hexamers. TCRdb itself ran the immunoSEQ multiplex PCR reads through MiXCR, one entry per CDR3 protein. Seen here are about 300,000 distinct CDR3 sequences, around nine tenths observed once, and the top ten hold 0.18%. Material: CD8+ T cells from PBMCs. The receptors derive from a human donor with multiple sclerosis.

The genes are TRBV3-1 and TRBJ2-5; D tentatively reads TRBD1 or TRBD2 (6 bases each). Germline CDR1 and CDR2: LGHDT and YNNKEL (reference sequence). The CDR3 runs to 15 residues. Trimming left V 5 bases short and J 4 bases short, with 17 bases between. This chain's CDR3 is CASSASTGARETQYF. The CDR3 DNA sequence: TGTGCCAGCAGCGCGTCTACGGGGGCCAGAGAGACCCAGTACTTC.

V gene TRBV4-3 combines with J gene TRBJ2-1, with 7 positions matching TRBD2. V shed 1 base, J shed 1 base, and the junction held 10 bases outside the gene matches. Germline V gene sequence: CDR1 LGHNA, CDR2 YSLEER. This CDR3 region has 18 residues. In nucleotides, the CDR3 is TGCGCCAGCAGCCAAGGAGTCGTCCCGGGACTATCCTACAATGAGCAGTTCTTC. It is translated as CASSQGVVPGLSYNEQFF.

The chain joins TRBV12-3 or TRBV12-4 to TRBJ1-3; tentative D call: TRBD1 (5 bases). The CDR3 consists of 15 residues. V was cut by 5 bases and J by 4 bases, with 15 bases left in between. The CDR3 DNA reads as TGTGCCAGCAGTCCGGGACCTGTTGGGGGAAACACCATATATTTT. It is translated as CASSPGPVGGNTIYF.

This clonotype is a singleton in its sample. The rearrangement joins TRBV28 to TRBJ1-2; D ambiguous. Germline assignment: CDR1 MDHEN and CDR2 SYDVKM. The germline V and J ends were trimmed by 8 bases and 3 bases, with 7 bases remaining between them. The CDR3 is 11 amino acids. The CDR3, as DNA: TGTGCCAGCCTTGGTTACTATGGCTACACCTTC. It encodes CASLGYYGYTF.

V is TRBV7-9 and J is TRBJ2-3; D gene unclear. The V gene's germline CDR1 is SEHNR and CDR2 FQNEAQ (reference sequence). V lost 5 bases and J 6 bases, leaving 9 bases between the germline ends. The CDR3 is 12 residues long. CDR3 sequence reads: CASSLKLDTQYF. The CDR3 DNA is TGTGCCAGCAGCCTCAAGTTGGATACGCAGTATTTT. Full variable domain (rest looked up from reference TRBV7-9 and TRBJ2-3): DTGVSQNPRHKITKRGQNVTFRCDPISEHNRLYWYRQTLGQGPEFLTYFQNEAQLEKSRLLSDRFSAERPKGSFSTLEIQRTEQGDSAMYLCASSLKLDTQYFGPGTRLTVL.

This clonotype was detected once. J is TRBJ1-3 and V is TRBV7-9, with D possibly being TRBD1 (5 bases). The germline CDR1 and CDR2 sequences are SEHNR and FQNEAQ (reference sequence). The CDR3 sequence is 17 residues long. V was trimmed by 0 bases and J by 7 bases, leaving 19 bases between them. The DNA for the CDR3 is TGTGCCAGCAGCTTAGCGGGAAGGGGCCCACGCTGGAACACCATATATTTT. It translates to CASSLAGRGPRWNTIYF.

This chain uses TRBV27 with TRBJ2-7; TRBD1 matches at 8 bases. The germline V gene encodes CDR1 MNHEY and CDR2 SMNVEV (reference sequence). V was clipped by 5 bases and J by 3 bases; unmatched bases: 12. CDR3 length: 16 residues. CDR3 loop: CASSPPPGQGYYEQYF. For the CDR3, the DNA is TGTGCCAGCAGTCCCCCCCCCGGACAGGGTTACTACGAGCAGTACTTC.

The rearrangement joins TRBV4-3 to TRBJ2-3, with D perhaps matching TRBD1 (6 bases). There are 14 residues in the CDR3. Trimming took off 1 base at V and 5 bases at J, with 10 bases between the two ends. Germline V gives CDR1 LGHNA, CDR2 YSLEER. The CDR3 DNA follows: TGCGCCAGCAGCCAAGGAAGGGGGAGAGATACGCAGTATTTT. Amino acids: CASSQGRGRDTQYF.

The chain combines TRBV7-9 with TRBJ2-5; D remains unclear. Trimming pared 5 bases from V and 3 bases from J, leaving 10 bases between. Germline-derived CDR1 and CDR2 are SEHNR and FQNEAQ (reference sequence). This CDR3 contains 13 residues. The CDR3 bases are TGTGCCAGCAGCCATCAGGCTGAAGAGACCCAGTACTTC. Translated: CASSHQAEETQYF.

The chain employs TRBV7-9 and TRBJ1-2; 7 bases map to TRBD1. Germline V gene data show CDR1 as SEHNR and CDR2 as FQNEAQ (reference sequence). The CDR3 extends over 14 amino acids. V shed 5 bases and J 3 bases; nucleotides not matched to a gene: 6. CDR3 protein: CASSVQGGDYGYTF. In DNA, the CDR3 is TGTGCCAGCAGCGTTCAGGGGGGTGACTATGGCTACACCTTC.

This sequence joins TRBV19 and TRBJ2-2; 8 nucleotides align to TRBD1. Germline-derived CDR1 and CDR2 are LNHDA and SQIVND (reference sequence). V gave up 11 bases and J gave up 5 bases; unmatched junction bases: 7. The CDR3 has 13 amino acids. CDR3 protein: CAGLQGETGELFF. DNA of the CDR3: TGTGCCGGACTACAGGGGGAGACCGGGGAGCTGTTTTTT.

The chain combines TRBV4-2 with TRBJ2-5, with 7 bases identical to TRBD1. The ends lost 2 bases at V and 1 base at J; junction bases unmatched: 4. This CDR3 contains 15 residues. CDR1 LGHNA and CDR2 YNFKEQ come from the germline V gene. CDR3 loop: CASSQRDSPQETQYF. CDR3 DNA: TGTGCCAGCAGCCAAAGGGACAGCCCCCAAGAGACCCAGTACTTC.

The V call is TRBV19, the J call TRBJ2-7; 7 bases fit TRBD2. J was trimmed by 3 bases and V by 8 bases; bases with no gene match: 10. CDR1 is LNHDA, CDR2 SQIVND, per germline (reference sequence). The CDR3 is 14 residues long. The CDR3 spells CASSDGTKSYEQYF. CDR3 coding DNA: TGTGCCAGTTCCGACGGGACTAAGAGCTACGAGCAGTACTTC.

DNA for the CDR3: TGTGCCAGCAGTTTAGCGCTTGGACAGGGGGCGAACAATCAGCCCCAGCATTTT. Translating gives CASSLALGQGANNQPQHF. This rearrangement joins TRBV12-3 or TRBV12-4 to TRBJ1-5; 11 bases match TRBD1. V lost 0 bases and J lost 3; bases outside the gene matches: 7. The CDR3 contains 18 residues.

The J gene is TRBJ2-1, the V gene TRBV20-1; the match to TRBD1 covers 11 bases. The V segment lost 5 bases and the J segment 9 bases; nucleotides outside the gene matches: 9. Germline lookup yields CDR1 DFQATT and CDR2 SNEGSKA (reference sequence). The CDR3 sequence is 14 residues long. The CDR3 loop is CSAPGTGGWGEQFF. The CDR3 DNA reads as TGCAGTGCTCCCGGGACAGGGGGTTGGGGTGAGCAGTTCTTC.

The V call is TRBV2, the J call TRBJ2-5; no clear D. The germline CDR1 and CDR2 sequences are SNHLY and FYNNEI. The CDR3 is 14 amino acids. The V end lost 4 bases, the J end lost 0 bases, and 9 bases lay between the germline ends. The CDR3 DNA reads TGTGCCAGCAGTGGACTGAACTACCAAGAGACCCAGTACTTC. It yields the protein CASSGLNYQETQYF.

V gene TRBV27 combines with J gene TRBJ2-7; 9 nucleotides agree with TRBD1. The CDR3 contains 17 residues. Germline values: CDR1 MNHEY, CDR2 SMNVEV (reference sequence). The V segment lost 4 bases and the J segment 3 bases; nucleotides outside the gene matches: 13. Written as DNA, the CDR3 is TGTGCCAGCAGTTCCAACCGGGACAGGGTTTTTCGCTACGAGCAGTACTTC. It is translated as CASSSNRDRVFRYEQYF.

The rearrangement joins TRBV20-1 to TRBJ2-7, with 7 bases lining up with TRBD1. This CDR3 comprises 14 residues. V was clipped by 6 bases and J by 3 bases; unmatched bases: 11. Germline CDR1 reads DFQATT; CDR2 reads SNEGSKA (reference sequence). The CDR3 region is CSAVEPTGYYEQYF. CDR3 coding DNA: TGCAGTGCCGTCGAGCCGACAGGGTACTACGAGCAGTACTTC.

The chain is built from TRBV5-1 and TRBJ1-4; the D gene is possibly TRBD1 (5 bases). The CDR3 runs to 16 residues. The V gene lost 3 bases and the J gene lost 0 bases, with 12 bases spanning the gap. CDR1 is SGHRS and CDR2 is YFSETQ in the germline V gene. The CDR3 coding sequence is TGCGCCAGCAGCTCGGGGGTCCGTGCAACTAATGAAAAACTGTTTTTT. Protein sequence: CASSSGVRATNEKLFF.

V is TRBV20-1 and J is TRBJ2-6; the D is unclear. Germline CDR1 DFQATT, CDR2 SNEGSKA (reference sequence). CDR3 size: 15 residues. The V and J ends lost 6 bases and 0 bases respectively, with 12 bases between them. The DNA for the CDR3 is TGCAGTGCCCCTGAGCAAGTCTCTGGGGCCAACGTCCTGACTTTC. Protein product: CSAPEQVSGANVLTF.

This clonotype was detected once. The J gene is TRBJ2-5, the V gene TRBV12-5; 7 nucleotides agree with TRBD2. Germline V gene lookup returns CDR1 LGHNT and CDR2 FRNRAP. The CDR3 totals 15 residues. J lost 5 bases, V lost 6 bases, and 12 bases had no gene match. CDR3 DNA: TGTGCTAGTGGAATTACTTCTAGCGGCCGGGAGACCCAGTACTTC. This encodes CASGITSSGRETQYF. Drawing the rest from reference TRBV12-5 and TRBJ2-5, the complete variable domain is DARVTQTPRHKVTEMGQEVTMRCQPILGHNTVFWYRQTMMQGLELLAYFRNRAPLDDSGMPKDRFSAEMPDATLATLKIQPSEPRDSAVYFCASGITSSGRETQYFGPGTRLLVL.

This rearrangement joins TRBV19 to TRBJ1-1, with D possibly matching TRBD1 (5 bases). Germline V gives CDR1 LNHDA, CDR2 SQIVND (reference sequence). The CDR3 runs to 13 residues. The V and J ends lost 9 bases and 1 base respectively, with 12 bases between them. CDR3 in DNA: TGTGCCAGCTGGGGCGGATGGAACACTGAAGCTTTCTTT. Translation: CASWGGWNTEAFF.

The genes are TRBV2 and TRBJ1-1; D may be TRBD1 (5 bases). The CDR3 loop spans 11 amino acids. CDR1 is SNHLY, CDR2 FYNNEI, per germline. Trimming took 6 bases from V and 6 from J, leaving 8 bases between them. The CDR3 is CASRTVSEAFF. As DNA, the CDR3 is TGTGCCAGCAGGACAGTCTCTGAAGCTTTCTTT.

The chain employs TRBV7-9 and TRBJ2-1; perhaps TRBD1 as D (6 bases). Germline CDR1 and CDR2: SEHNR and FQNEAQ (reference sequence). The CDR3 extends over 13 amino acids. Trimming shortened V by 8 bases and J by 3 bases, and 11 bases separated the two germline ends. The chain's CDR3 is CASLGQNYNEQFF. The CDR3 DNA is TGTGCCAGCCTCGGACAGAACTACAATGAGCAGTTCTTC.

The chain joins TRBV20-1 to TRBJ2-1, with 14 bases that match TRBD2. The CDR3 sequence is 15 residues long. The junction had 4 bases not matched to a gene; V was cut back by 5 bases and J by 4 bases. Germline CDR1 DFQATT, CDR2 SNEGSKA (reference sequence). CDR3: CSAWTSGGRYNEQFF. The CDR3 coding sequence is TGCAGTGCTTGGACTAGCGGGGGGCGATACAATGAGCAGTTCTTC.

The CDR3 DNA is TGTGCCTGGGCACCTATGGGAGAGACCCAGTACTTC. It codes for CAWAPMGETQYF. The chain employs TRBV30 and TRBJ2-5; D is ambiguous. The CDR3 totals 12 residues. Trimming took off 5 bases at V and 4 bases at J, with 11 bases between the two ends. Germline CDR1 and CDR2: GTSNPN and SVGIG (reference sequence).

This chain joins TRBV4-3 and TRBJ2-7; D remains ambiguous. From germline, CDR1 is LGHNA and CDR2 YSLEER. The CDR3 is made up of 15 amino acids. V lost 0 bases, J lost 4 bases, and 13 bases lay in between. CDR3 protein: CASSQDRSRVYEQYF. The CDR3 DNA reads TGCGCCAGCAGCCAAGATAGAAGTAGGGTTTACGAGCAGTACTTC.

CDR3 bases: TGCGCCAGCAGCCAAGATTCGGACCATAATTCACCCCTCCACTTT. Amino acids: CASSQDSDHNSPLHF. The chain joins TRBV4-3 to TRBJ1-6; D gene unclear. Germline loops: CDR1 LGHNA, CDR2 YSLEER. V dropped 0 bases and J dropped 5 bases, with 8 bases sitting between them. The CDR3 spans 15 residues.

This chain connects TRBV6-6 to TRBJ1-2; D unresolved. This CDR3 is 16 amino acids long. CDR1 and CDR2 (germline): MNHNY, SVGAGI (reference sequence). Trimming cost V 2 bases and J 3 bases, with 16 bases left between them. CDR3 in DNA: TGTGCCAGCAGTTACCCGCAGAGTAAAGTCGACTATGGCTACACCTTC. Amino acid sequence: CASSYPQSKVDYGYTF.

This chain links TRBV19 with TRBJ2-2; perhaps D is TRBD1 or TRBD2 (5 bases each). Germline CDR1 is LNHDA and CDR2 is SQIVND (reference sequence). The V gene lost 5 bases and the J gene lost 7 bases, with 8 bases spanning the gap. The CDR3 runs 12 residues. CDR3: CASSGTVGELFF. CDR3 DNA sequence: TGTGCCAGTAGTGGGACGGTCGGGGAGCTGTTTTTT.